The entry below gives a single T cell receptor (beta chain) sequence along with its context. J lost 2 bases, V lost 6 bases, and 3 bases had no gene match. The germline gives CDR1 SNHLY, CDR2 FYNNEI. CDR3 length equals 14 residues. The donors belonged to the roughly 120-subject validation cohort, separate from the 666-subject first cohort. Sequenced by immunoSEQ multiplex PCR; TCRdb stores in-frame clones only, minus some. The sample carries some 240,000 clones, approximately 86% recorded once. The source of the sample is a study of cytomegalovirus exposure and HLA in healthy donors. Sequences were obtained from PBMCs. The origin of this receptor is a woman aged 25 to 39 in good health and CMV-seropositive. The chain joins TRBV2 to TRBJ1-5; TRBD1 agrees at 8 bases. The CDR3 region is CASRAGQGNQPQHF. In DNA, the CDR3 is TGTGCCAGCAGGGCGGGACAGGGCAATCAGCCCCAGCATTTT. The full variable domain, completed using reference TRBV2 and TRBJ1-5, is EPEVTQTPSHQVTQMGQEVILRCVPISNHLYFYWYRQILGQKVEFLVSFYNNEISEKSEIFDDQFSVERPDGSNFTLKIRSTKLEDSAMYFCASRAGQGNQPQHFGDGTRLSIL.